A single T cell receptor beta chain is shown here with its context. Its specificity is not known. The sample originates from a study of post-analysis software for immune sequencing data. Study-wide findings and caveats: Under the F measure, samples that were prepared in one batch clustered strongly together. Comparison with controls showed significantly lower normalized Chao1 diversity in multiple sclerosis patients. Elevated frequency relative to controls characterized several TRBV segments in patients, TRBV5-6, TRBV5-1 and TRBV20-1 among them.

Tagging with unique molecular identifiers was a feature of the TCR beta cDNA libraries. Each batch of about 0.95 to 10 million T cells produced a few hundred thousand cDNA molecules. MiXCR, run by TCRdb on the PCR reads, gives a single entry per CDR3 protein. The sample has roughly 670,000 distinct CDR3 sequences, approximately 60% seen once; the top ten hold approximately 10%. The length of the CDR3 is 13 residues. The germline V gene encodes CDR1 SGHKS and CDR2 YYEKEE (reference sequence). V dropped 4 bases and J dropped 5; count of bases not matched to a gene: 6. The sequence was obtained from a girl aged 2 to 10 with multiple sclerosis. The chain has TRBV5-5 and TRBJ2-7; 7 nucleotides line up with TRBD2. The sequenced sample consisted of blood. The CDR3 spells CASSPGLGDEQYF. In DNA, the CDR3 is TGTGCCAGCAGCCCCGGACTAGGGGACGAGCAGTACTTC.